This is a list of T cell receptor beta chains from one sample in a study of T-cell reconstitution after alpha-beta-depleted transplantation in children. TCRdb re-called the PCR reads with MiXCR, one entry per CDR3 protein. The table records about 110,000 distinct CDR3 sequences, approximately 10% of them present only once. Sample: PBMCs, taken before TCRalphabeta/CD19-depleted stem cell transplant. These receptors originate from a boy aged 2-9 years with acute lymphoblastic leukemia, due to receive a stem cell transplant. The CDR3 runs from the conserved cysteine through the conserved F or W. Each record gives: J gene, D gene, V gene, clone size, CDR3 protein, CDR3 DNA. A D gene is named only where the DNA matches it firmly. The size of a clone is reported for some rows only, either as once, few or many, or as a class for expanded clones.

>TRBJ2-1|-|TRBV28|few
CASSFVQAGKGGQFF
TGTGCCAGCAGTTTCGTCCAAGCCGGGAAAGGAGGGCAGTTCTTC
>TRBJ1-5|-|TRBV20-1|-
CSAGRVGQGQYQPQHF
TGCAGTGCTGGCCGGGTTGGCCAGGGTCAATATCAGCCCCAGCATTTT
>TRBJ1-1|-|TRBV28|-
CASSYGLTRNTEAFF
TGTGCCAGCAGTTATGGGCTGACACGGAACACTGAAGCTTTCTTT
>TRBJ1-2|-|TRBV28|-
CASSLSVVYGYTF
TGTGCCAGCAGTTTATCAGTGGTCTATGGCTACACCTTC
>TRBJ2-1|-|TRBV10-1|many
CASSEFSGNEQFF
TGCGCCAGCAGTGAGTTTAGCGGCAATGAGCAGTTCTTC
>TRBJ2-2|TRBD2|TRBV5-1|few
CASSLGPSGNTGELFF
TGCGCCAGCAGCTTGGGGCCTAGCGGGAACACCGGGGAGCTGTTTTTT
>TRBJ1-1|-|TRBV30|-
CACEGGWRAFF
TGTGCCTGTGAGGGGGGTTGGAGGGCTTTCTTT
>TRBJ2-3|-|TRBV3-1|few
CASSSTSSTDTQYF
TGTGCCAGCAGCTCGACTTCTAGCACAGATACGCAGTATTTT
>TRBJ1-5|-|TRBV7-2|-
CASSPPGQPQHF
TGTGCCAGCAGCCCCCCGGGACAGCCCCAGCATTTT
>TRBJ2-2|TRBD1|TRBV18|few
CASSVQGMSTGELFF
TGTGCCAGCTCAGTACAGGGGATGAGCACCGGGGAGCTGTTTTTT
>TRBJ1-1|-|TRBV27|few
CASSLSAREGDTEAFF
TGTGCCAGCAGTTTATCGGCCAGGGAAGGGGACACTGAAGCTTTCTTT
>TRBJ2-5|-|TRBV3-1|-
CASSRRTLQETQYF
TGTGCCAGCAGCCGCCGGACGTTGCAAGAGACCCAGTACTTC
>TRBJ1-5|-|TRBV6-1|few
CASSVGHLNQPQHF
TGTGCCAGCAGTGTTGGACACCTAAATCAGCCCCAGCATTTT
>TRBJ2-5|-|TRBV5-1|many
CASSLAGPPGSARETQYF
TGCGCCAGCAGCTTGGCCGGACCCCCGGGGAGCGCCAGGGAGACCCAGTACTTC
>TRBJ2-7|-|TRBV20-1|few
CSARRGARTYEQYF
TGCAGTGCTAGACGCGGAGCAAGAACCTACGAGCAGTACTTC
>TRBJ1-6|-|TRBV21-1|-
CASSKGQGRTNNSPLHF
TGTGCCAGCAGCAAAGGCCAGGGGCGGACTAATAATTCACCCCTCCACTTT
>TRBJ2-7|-|TRBV12-3/TRBV12-4|many
CASRGGQDYEQYF
TGTGCCAGCAGGGGGGGCCAAGACTACGAGCAGTACTTC
>TRBJ2-3|-|TRBV7-7|-
CASSLGGTADTQYF
TGTGCCAGCAGCTTGGGGGGGACAGCAGATACGCAGTATTTT
>TRBJ2-7|TRBD1|TRBV18|-
CASSPRPTGTGTYEQYF
TGTGCCAGCTCACCACGGCCAACCGGGACAGGAACCTACGAGCAGTACTTC
>TRBJ2-1|TRBD2|TRBV19|many
CASSIPTSGIYNEQFF
TGTGCCAGTAGTATACCTACTAGCGGGATCTACAATGAGCAGTTCTTC
>TRBJ2-2|-|TRBV29-1|-
CSVGFSGNGELFF
TGCAGCGTTGGATTTTCGGGGAACGGGGAGCTGTTTTTT
>TRBJ2-2|-|TRBV6-1|-
CASSEERYGLGTGELFF
TGTGCCAGCAGTGAAGAAAGATACGGCCTCGGGACCGGGGAGCTGTTTTTT
>TRBJ1-1|-|TRBV10-3|few
CAISQTVNTEAFF
TGTGCCATCAGCCAGACGGTGAACACTGAAGCTTTCTTT
>TRBJ1-2|-|TRBV20-1|few
CSPGGYGYTF
TGCAGCCCGGGGGGCTATGGCTACACCTTC
>TRBJ2-2|TRBD2|TRBV12-3/TRBV12-4|many
CASSRLASGELFF
TGTGCCAGCAGCCGACTAGCTTCCGGGGAGCTGTTTTTT
>TRBJ1-4|TRBD1|TRBV6-5|few
CASSYSTGTSEKLFF
TGTGCCAGCAGTTACTCGACAGGGACGAGTGAAAAACTGTTTTTT
>TRBJ2-5|-|TRBV14|-
CASSQGVGTREKETQYF
TGTGCCAGCAGCCAGGGGGTCGGGACCCGGGAGAAGGAGACCCAGTACTTC
>TRBJ1-5|TRBD1|TRBV7-8|few
CASSNRGVGQPQHF
TGTGCCAGCAGCAACAGGGGGGTCGGTCAGCCCCAGCATTTT
>TRBJ2-1|TRBD2|TRBV20-1|many
CSAPSLAGGLDNEQFF
TGCAGTGCTCCATCGTTAGCGGGAGGGTTGGACAATGAGCAGTTCTTC
>TRBJ1-2|-|TRBV29-1|few
CSVLGQNYGYTF
TGCAGCGTCCTTGGGCAGAACTATGGCTACACCTTC
>TRBJ2-7|TRBD1|TRBV10-3|-
CAISSTGGPNSYEQYF
TGTGCCATCAGTTCTACAGGGGGCCCCAACTCCTACGAGCAGTACTTC
>TRBJ2-7|TRBD1|TRBV20-1|many
CSARDRGRYEQYF
TGCAGTGCAAGAGACAGGGGGCGCTACGAGCAGTACTTC
>TRBJ2-3|-|TRBV20-1|-
CSARAQLTDTQYF
TGCAGTGCTAGAGCCCAACTCACAGATACGCAGTATTTT
>TRBJ2-2|-|TRBV2|-
CASSWGQGTGELFF
TGTGCCAGCAGTTGGGGGCAGGGCACCGGGGAGCTGTTTTTT
>TRBJ2-3|-|TRBV5-5|few
CASSLALGWGTDTQYF
TGTGCCAGCAGCTTGGCGTTGGGTTGGGGCACAGATACGCAGTATTTT
>TRBJ1-4|TRBD1|TRBV12-3/TRBV12-4|few
CASSGQGGTTNEKLFF
TGTGCCAGTTCCGGACAGGGGGGGACAACTAATGAAAAACTGTTTTTT
>TRBJ2-2|-|TRBV11-3|-
CASSFTGTDGELFF
TGTGCCAGCAGCTTTACAGGGACGGACGGGGAGCTGTTTTTT
>TRBJ2-5|-|TRBV3-1|many
CASSPSTGTPRPQYF
TGTGCCAGCAGCCCGTCTACCGGGACTCCGAGACCCCAGTACTTC
>TRBJ2-3|-|TRBV2|-
CASASGLTDTQYF
TGTGCCAGCGCCAGCGGCCTCACAGATACGCAGTATTTT